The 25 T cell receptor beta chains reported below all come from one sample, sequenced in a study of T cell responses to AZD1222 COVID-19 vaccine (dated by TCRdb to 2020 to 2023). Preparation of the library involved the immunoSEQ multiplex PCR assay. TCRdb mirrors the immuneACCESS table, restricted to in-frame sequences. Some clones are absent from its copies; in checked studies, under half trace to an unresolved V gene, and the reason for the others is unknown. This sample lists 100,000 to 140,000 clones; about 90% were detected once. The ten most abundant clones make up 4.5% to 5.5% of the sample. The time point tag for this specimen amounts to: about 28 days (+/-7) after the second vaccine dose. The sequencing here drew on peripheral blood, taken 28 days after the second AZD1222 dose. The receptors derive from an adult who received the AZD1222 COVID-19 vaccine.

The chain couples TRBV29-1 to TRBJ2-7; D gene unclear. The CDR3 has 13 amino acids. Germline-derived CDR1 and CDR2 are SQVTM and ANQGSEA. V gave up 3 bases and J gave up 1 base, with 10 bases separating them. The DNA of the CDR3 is TGCAGCGTTGAGGGCCCAGTTTCCTACGAGCAGTACTTC. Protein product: CSVEGPVSYEQYF.

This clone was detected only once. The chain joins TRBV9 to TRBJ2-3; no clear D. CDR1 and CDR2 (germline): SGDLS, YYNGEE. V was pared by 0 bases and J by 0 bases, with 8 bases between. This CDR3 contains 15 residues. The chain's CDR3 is CASSVVASSTDTQYF. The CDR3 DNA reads TGTGCCAGCAGCGTAGTTGCGTCGAGCACAGATACGCAGTATTTT.

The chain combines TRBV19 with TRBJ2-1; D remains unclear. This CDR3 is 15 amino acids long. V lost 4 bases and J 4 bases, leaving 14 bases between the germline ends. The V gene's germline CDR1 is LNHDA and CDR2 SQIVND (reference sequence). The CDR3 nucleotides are TGTGCCAGTAGTAGCCGTGGGGTCGGATACAATGAGCAGTTCTTC. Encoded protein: CASSSRGVGYNEQFF.

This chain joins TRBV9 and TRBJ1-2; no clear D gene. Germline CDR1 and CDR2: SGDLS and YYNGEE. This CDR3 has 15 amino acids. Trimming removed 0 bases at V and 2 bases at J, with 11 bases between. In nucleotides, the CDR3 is TGTGCCAGCAGCGTAGAGCACGGGCGGAACTATGGCTACACCTTC. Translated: CASSVEHGRNYGYTF.

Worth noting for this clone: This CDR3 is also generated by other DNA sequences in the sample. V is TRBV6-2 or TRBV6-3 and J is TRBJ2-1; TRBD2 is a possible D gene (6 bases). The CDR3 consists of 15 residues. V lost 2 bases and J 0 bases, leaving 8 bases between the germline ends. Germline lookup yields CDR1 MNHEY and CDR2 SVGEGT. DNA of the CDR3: TGTGCCAGCAGTTACGGGGGGAGCTCCTACAATGAGCAGTTCTTC. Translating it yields CASSYGGSSYNEQFF.

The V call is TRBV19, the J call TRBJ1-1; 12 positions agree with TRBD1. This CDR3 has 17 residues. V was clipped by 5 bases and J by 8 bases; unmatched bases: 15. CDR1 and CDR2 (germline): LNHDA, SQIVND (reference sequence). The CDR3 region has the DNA TGTGCCAGTAGTCCTGGAGGGACAGGGGGCCCGCTCCCCGAAGCTTTCTTT. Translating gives CASSPGGTGGPLPEAFF.

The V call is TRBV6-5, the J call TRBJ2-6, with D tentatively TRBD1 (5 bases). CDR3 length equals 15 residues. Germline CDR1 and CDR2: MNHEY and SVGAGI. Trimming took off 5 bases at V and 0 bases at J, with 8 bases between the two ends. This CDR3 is CASSRQSSGANVLTF. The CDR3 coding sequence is TGTGCCAGCAGTCGACAGAGCTCTGGGGCCAACGTCCTGACTTTC.

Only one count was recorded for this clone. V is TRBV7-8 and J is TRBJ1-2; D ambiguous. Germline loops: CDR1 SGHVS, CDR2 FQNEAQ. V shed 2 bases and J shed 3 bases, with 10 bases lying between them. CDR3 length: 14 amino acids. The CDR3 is CASSLLGEDYGYTF. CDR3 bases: TGTGCCAGCAGCTTACTAGGCGAAGACTATGGCTACACCTTC.

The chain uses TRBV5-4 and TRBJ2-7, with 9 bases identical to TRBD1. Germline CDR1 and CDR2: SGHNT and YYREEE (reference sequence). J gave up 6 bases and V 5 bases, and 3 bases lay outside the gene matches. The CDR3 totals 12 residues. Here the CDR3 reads CASRGQGSEQYF. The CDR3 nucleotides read TGTGCCAGCAGGGGACAGGGAAGCGAGCAGTACTTC.

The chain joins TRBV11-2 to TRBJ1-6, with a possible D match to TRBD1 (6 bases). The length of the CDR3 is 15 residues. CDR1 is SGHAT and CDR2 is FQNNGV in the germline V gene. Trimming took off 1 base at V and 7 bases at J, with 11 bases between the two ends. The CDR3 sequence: CASSLVVTGNSPLHF. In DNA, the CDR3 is TGTGCCAGCAGCTTAGTGGTTACAGGGAATTCACCCCTCCACTTT.

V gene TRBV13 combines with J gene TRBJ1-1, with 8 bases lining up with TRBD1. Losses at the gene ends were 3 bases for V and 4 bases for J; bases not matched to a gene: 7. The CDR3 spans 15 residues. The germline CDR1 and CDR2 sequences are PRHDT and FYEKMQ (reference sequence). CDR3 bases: TGTGCCAGCAGCTTTTCAGGGGGCTGGAGCACTGAAGCTTTCTTT. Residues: CASSFSGGWSTEAFF. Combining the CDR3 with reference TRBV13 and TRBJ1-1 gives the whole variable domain AAGVIQSPRHLIKEKRETATLKCYPIPRHDTVYWYQQGPGQDPQFLISFYEKMQSDKGSIPDRFSAQQFSDYHSELNMSSLELGDSALYFCASSFSGGWSTEAFFGQGTRLTVV.

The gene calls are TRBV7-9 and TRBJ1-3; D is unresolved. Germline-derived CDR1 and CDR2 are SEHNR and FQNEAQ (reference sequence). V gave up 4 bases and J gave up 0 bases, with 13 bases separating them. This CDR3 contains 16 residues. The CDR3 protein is CASSSLSQSSGNTIYF. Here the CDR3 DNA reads TGTGCCAGCAGCTCACTCTCTCAATCCTCTGGAAACACCATATATTTT.

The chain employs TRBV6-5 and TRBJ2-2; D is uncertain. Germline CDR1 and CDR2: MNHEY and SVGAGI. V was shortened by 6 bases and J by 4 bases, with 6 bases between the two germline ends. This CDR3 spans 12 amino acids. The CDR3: CASRPTTGELFF. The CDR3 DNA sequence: TGTGCCAGCAGACCAACCACCGGGGAGCTGTTTTTT.

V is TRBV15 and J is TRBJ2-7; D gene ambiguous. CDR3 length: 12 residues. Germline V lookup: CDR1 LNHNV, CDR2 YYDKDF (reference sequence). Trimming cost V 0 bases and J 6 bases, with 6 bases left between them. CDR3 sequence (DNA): TGTGCCACCAGCAGAGATCGAAGCGAGCAGTACTTC. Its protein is CATSRDRSEQYF.

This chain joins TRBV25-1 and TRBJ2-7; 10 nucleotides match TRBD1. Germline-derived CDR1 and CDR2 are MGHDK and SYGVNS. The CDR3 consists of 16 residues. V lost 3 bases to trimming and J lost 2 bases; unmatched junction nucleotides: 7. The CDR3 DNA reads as TGTGCCAGCAGTGACTACGGGACAGGGGACGCCTACGAGCAGTACTTC. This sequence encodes CASSDYGTGDAYEQYF.

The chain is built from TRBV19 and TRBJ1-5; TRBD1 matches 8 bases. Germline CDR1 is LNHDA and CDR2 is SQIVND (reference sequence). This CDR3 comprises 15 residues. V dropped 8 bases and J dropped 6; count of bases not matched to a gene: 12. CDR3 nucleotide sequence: TGTGCCAGTTCGAAACGACAGGGGAGAGGTCAGCCCCAGCATTTT. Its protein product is CASSKRQGRGQPQHF.

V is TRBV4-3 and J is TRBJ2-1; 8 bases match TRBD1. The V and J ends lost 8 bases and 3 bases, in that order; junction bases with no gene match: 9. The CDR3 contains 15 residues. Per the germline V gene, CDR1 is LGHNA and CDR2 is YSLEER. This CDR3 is CASGPWDRSYNEQFF. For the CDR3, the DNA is TGCGCCAGCGGACCCTGGGACAGGAGCTACAATGAGCAGTTCTTC.

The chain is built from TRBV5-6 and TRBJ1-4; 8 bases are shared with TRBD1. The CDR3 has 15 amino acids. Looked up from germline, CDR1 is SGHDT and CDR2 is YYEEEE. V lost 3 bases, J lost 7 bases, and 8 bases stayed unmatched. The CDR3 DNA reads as TGTGCCAGCAGCTATAGGGGGACAGGATCTGAAAAACTGTTTTTT. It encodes CASSYRGTGSEKLFF. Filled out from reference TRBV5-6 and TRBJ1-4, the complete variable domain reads DAGVTQSPTHLIKTRGQQVTLRCSPKSGHDTVSWYQQALGQGPQFIFQYYEEEERQRGNFPDRFSGHQFPNYSSELNVNALLLGDSALYLCASSYRGTGSEKLFFGSGTQLSVL.

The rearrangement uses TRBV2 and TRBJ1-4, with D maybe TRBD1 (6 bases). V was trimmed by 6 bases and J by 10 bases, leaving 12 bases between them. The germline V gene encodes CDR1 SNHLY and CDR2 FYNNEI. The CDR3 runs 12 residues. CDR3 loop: CASSEQGGKLFF. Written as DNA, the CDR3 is TGTGCCAGCAGCGAACAGGGAGGAAAACTGTTTTTT.

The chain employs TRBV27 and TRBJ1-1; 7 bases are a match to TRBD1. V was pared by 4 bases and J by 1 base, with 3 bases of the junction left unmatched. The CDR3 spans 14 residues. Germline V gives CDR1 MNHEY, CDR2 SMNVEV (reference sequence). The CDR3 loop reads CASSSGTANTEAFF. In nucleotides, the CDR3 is TGTGCCAGCAGTTCCGGGACAGCGAACACTGAAGCTTTCTTT.

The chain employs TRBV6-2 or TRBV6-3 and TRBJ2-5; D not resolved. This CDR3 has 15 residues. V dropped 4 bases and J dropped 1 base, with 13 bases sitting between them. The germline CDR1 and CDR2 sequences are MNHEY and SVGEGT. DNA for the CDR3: TGTGCCAGCAGTTCGGCCGGACCAGCCCAAGAGACCCAGTACTTC. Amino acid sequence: CASSSAGPAQETQYF.

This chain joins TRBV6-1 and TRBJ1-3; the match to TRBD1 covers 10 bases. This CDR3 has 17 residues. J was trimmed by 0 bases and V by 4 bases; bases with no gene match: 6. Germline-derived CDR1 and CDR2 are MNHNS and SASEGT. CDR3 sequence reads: CASSALTGGSSGNTIYF. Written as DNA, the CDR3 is TGTGCCAGCAGTGCCCTGACAGGGGGCAGCTCTGGAAACACCATATATTTT.

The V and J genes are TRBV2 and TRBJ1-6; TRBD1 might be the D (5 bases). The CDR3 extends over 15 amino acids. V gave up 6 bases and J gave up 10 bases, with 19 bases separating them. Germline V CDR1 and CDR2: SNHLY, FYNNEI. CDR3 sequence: CASRNNGGIRSPLHF. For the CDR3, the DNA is TGTGCCAGCAGGAACAACGGGGGTATTCGGTCACCCCTCCACTTT.

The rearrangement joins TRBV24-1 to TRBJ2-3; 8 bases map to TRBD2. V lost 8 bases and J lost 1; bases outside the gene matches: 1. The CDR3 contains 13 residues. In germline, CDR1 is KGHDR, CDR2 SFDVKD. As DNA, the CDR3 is TGTGCCACCAAAGCGGGGGGCACAGATACGCAGTATTTT. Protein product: CATKAGGTDTQYF.

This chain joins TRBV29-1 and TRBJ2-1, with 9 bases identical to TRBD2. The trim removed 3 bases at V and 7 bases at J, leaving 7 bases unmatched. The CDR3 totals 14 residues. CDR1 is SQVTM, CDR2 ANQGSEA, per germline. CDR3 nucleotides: TGCAGCGTTGACAAAGCGGGGGGAAGGAATGAGCAGTTCTTC. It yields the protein CSVDKAGGRNEQFF.